This TCR beta chain was recovered during a study of blood T cell repertoires in COVID-19. Participants were aged about 18 to 100 years, lived in about 26 US areas, and enrolled virtually. The CDR3 extends over 13 amino acids. CDR1 and CDR2 from the germline V gene are MNHEY and SMNVEV (reference sequence). V shed 3 bases, J shed 3 bases, and the junction held 1 base outside the gene matches. Authors' analysis steps: Nucleated cell counts were estimated from reference gene primer amplification. Measured with immunoSEQ multiplex PCR; TCRdb has only the in-frame clones, and not every one. V, J and clone size reflect that table, while D and trimming were determined from the DNA. Here the sample spans approximately 320,000 clones, roughly 86% being singletons.

The sequencing sample was made of PBMCs or T cells enriched from blood (not recorded which). The receptor was derived from a young woman who had recovered from COVID-19. The genes are TRBV27 and TRBJ1-1, with 7 positions matching TRBD1. The CDR3 DNA reads TGTGCCAGCAGTTTGACAGGGTACACTGAAGCTTTCTTT. Its translation is CASSLTGYTEAFF.